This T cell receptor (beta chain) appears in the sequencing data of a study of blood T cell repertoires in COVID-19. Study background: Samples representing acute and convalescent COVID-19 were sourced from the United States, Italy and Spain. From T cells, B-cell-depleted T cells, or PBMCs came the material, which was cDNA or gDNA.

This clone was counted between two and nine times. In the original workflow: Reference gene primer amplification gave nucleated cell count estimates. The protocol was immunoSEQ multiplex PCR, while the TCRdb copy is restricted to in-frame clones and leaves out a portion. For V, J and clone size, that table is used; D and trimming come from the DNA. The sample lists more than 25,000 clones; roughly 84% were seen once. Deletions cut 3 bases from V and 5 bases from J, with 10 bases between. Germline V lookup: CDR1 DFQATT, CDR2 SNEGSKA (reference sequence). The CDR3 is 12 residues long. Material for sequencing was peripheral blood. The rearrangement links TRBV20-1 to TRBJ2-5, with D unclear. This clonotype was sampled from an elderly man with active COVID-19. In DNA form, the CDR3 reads TGCAGTGCTAGTCCGGGTACGGAGACCCAGTACTTC. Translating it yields CSASPGTETQYF.